Listed here is a single T cell receptor beta chain. Its binding antigen is unknown. The input lacks base qualities; no much larger clone sits a single base away. Receptor libraries were prepared by the immunoSEQ multiplex PCR assay. What TCRdb holds here is the immuneACCESS table cut down to in-frame rearrangements. Part of the clones is not present; checked against another copy, under half of the missing clones reflect an unresolved V gene, and the others are unexplained. This sample comprises tens of thousands of clones, 90% to 95% of them detected only once. 0.6% to 0.75% of the sample is taken by the ten largest. The CDR3 starts with the cysteine, ends with the phenylalanine, and has 13 residues. The retained sequence is limited to the CDR3, 39 bases, with the frame set at the first base. Reading the germline V gene gives CDR1 LGHNT and CDR2 FRNRAP. V is shortened by 7 bases, J by 3 bases, and the region joining them spans 13 bases.

The data derive from a study of T cell changes during pregnancy in multiple sclerosis (dated by TCRdb to the late 2010s). Background on the whole study: In women with multiple sclerosis, the researchers looked at how the T cell repertoire shifted as pregnancy progressed.

The sequence joins TRBV12-5 to TRBJ2-7, with no confident D gene call. The sample in question was CD4+ T cells from peripheral blood mononuclear cells, obtained in the third trimester of pregnancy. The source is a female donor with multiple sclerosis, enrolled in a pregnancy study. This receptor carries the CDR3 CASAEARFYEQYF. The bases read TGTGCTAGTGCCGAAGCTAGGTTCTACGAGCAGTACTTC.